This T cell receptor (beta chain) was sequenced for a study of monozygotic twins with inflammatory bowel disease. General study points: With inverse Simpson as the measure, TCRbeta diversity was lower in IBD patients than in healthy co-twins.

Total RNA from whole blood was isolated with no T cell sorting. Remarks on this clonotype: Its antigen is currently unknown.

CDR3 length: 13 amino acids. From germline, CDR1 is SGHTA and CDR2 FQGNSA. TCRdb derives one entry per CDR3 protein from the 5' RACE reads, leaving out DNA. The sample data list approximately 160,000 distinct CDR3 sequences. The sequenced sample consisted of blood. This TCR was recovered from a human donor with ulcerative colitis or Crohn's disease, or a healthy co-twin of an affected twin (not recorded which). This chain uses TRBV7-2 with TRBJ2-1; TCRdb returns TRBD1, unconfirmable since there is no DNA. The CDR3 here is CASSLNVWGEQFF.